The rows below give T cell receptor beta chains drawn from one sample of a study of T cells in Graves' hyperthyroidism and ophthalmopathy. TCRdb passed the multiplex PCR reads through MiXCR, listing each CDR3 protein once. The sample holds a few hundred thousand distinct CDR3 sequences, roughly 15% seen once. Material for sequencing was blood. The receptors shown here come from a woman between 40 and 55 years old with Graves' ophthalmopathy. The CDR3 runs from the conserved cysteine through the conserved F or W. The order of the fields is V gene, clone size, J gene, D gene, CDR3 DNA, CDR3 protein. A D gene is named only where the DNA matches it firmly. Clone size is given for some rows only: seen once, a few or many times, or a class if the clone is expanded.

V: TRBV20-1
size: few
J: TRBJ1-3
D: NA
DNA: TGCAGTGCTACCAGGGACGGCGGCTCTGGAAACACCATATATTTT
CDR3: CSATRDGGSGNTIYF

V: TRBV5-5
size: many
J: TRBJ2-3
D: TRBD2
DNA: TGTGCCAGCAGCTTAGTACGCAGGCTAGCGGGGGGCCTCACGCATACGCAGTATTTT
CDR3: CASSLVRRLAGGLTHTQYF

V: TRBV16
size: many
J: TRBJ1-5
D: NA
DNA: TGTGCCAGCAGCCAGGGTGGAAGCAATCAGCCCCAGCATTTT
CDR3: CASSQGGSNQPQHF

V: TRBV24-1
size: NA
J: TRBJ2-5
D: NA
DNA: TGTGCCACCAGTGATGTGGGGGCTACCCAAGAGACCCAGTACTTC
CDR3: CATSDVGATQETQYF

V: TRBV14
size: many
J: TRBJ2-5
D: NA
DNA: TGTGCCAGCAGCCCGACTAGTGGGGAGACCCAGTACTTC
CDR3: CASSPTSGETQYF

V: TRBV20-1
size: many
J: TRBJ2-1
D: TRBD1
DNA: TGCAGTGCTAGATTACCTCAGACAGGGGTCTCCTACAATGAGCAGTTCTTC
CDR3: CSARLPQTGVSYNEQFF

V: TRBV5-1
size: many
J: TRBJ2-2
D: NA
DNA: TGCGCCAGCAGCTTGGTTGTGGTAACGAACACCGGGGAGCTGTTTTTT
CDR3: CASSLVVVTNTGELFF

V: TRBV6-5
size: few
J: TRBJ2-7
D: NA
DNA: TGTGCCAGCAGTTACGGGGGAGACAACGAGCAGTACTTC
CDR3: CASSYGGDNEQYF

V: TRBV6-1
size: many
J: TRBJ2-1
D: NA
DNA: TGTGCCAGCAGTCTGGAAGCGGCCTCCTACAATGAGCAGTTCTTC
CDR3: CASSLEAASYNEQFF

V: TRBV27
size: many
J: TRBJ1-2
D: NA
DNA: TGTGCCAGCAGCCCCGGGGCTTTTGGGCAGGGCTACACCTTC
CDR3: CASSPGAFGQGYTF

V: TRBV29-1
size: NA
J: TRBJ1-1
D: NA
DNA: TGCAGCGTCGGCACCCGGGAGGACACTGAAGCTTTCTTT
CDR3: CSVGTREDTEAFF

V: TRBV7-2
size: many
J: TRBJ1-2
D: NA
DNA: TGTGCCAGCAGCTTAGCCCCCGGACAAGGGTCTTCGGCCGGCTACACCTTC
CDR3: CASSLAPGQGSSAGYTF

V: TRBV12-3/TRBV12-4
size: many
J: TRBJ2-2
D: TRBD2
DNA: TGTGCCAGCAGTCCTCCAAGCCCCGGACTAGCTACCGGGGAGCTGTTTTTT
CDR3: CASSPPSPGLATGELFF

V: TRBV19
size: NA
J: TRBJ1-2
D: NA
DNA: TGTGCCAGTAGCCTCACAGGCGGAGGTTTGGGCTACACCTTC
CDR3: CASSLTGGGLGYTF

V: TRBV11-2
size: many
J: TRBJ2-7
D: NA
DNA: TGTGCCAGCAGCTCAAGATGGACCCCGCATTCTGGGCAGTACTTC
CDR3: CASSSRWTPHSGQYF

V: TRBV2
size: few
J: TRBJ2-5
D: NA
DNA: TGTGCCAGCAGTGAAGAGACCCGCCAGACCCAGTACTTC
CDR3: CASSEETRQTQYF

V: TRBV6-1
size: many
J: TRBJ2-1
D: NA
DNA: TGTGCCAGCAGTGTTCAGGGCCTTTGGGATGAGCAGTTCTTC
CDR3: CASSVQGLWDEQFF

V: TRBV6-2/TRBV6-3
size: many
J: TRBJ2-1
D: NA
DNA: TGTGCCAGCAGTTACTTGATGGACAATGAGCAGTTCTTC
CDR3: CASSYLMDNEQFF

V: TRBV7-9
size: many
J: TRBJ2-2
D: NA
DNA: TGTGCCAGCAGCTTTCAAGCCGGGGAGCTGTTTTTT
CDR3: CASSFQAGELFF

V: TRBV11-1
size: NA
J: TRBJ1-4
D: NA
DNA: TGTGCCAGCAGCCTATCCTGGAATGAAAAACTGTTTTTT
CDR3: CASSLSWNEKLFF

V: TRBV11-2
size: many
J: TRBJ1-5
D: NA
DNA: TGTGCCAGCAGCAGGACAGACAATCAGCCCCAGCATTTT
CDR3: CASSRTDNQPQHF

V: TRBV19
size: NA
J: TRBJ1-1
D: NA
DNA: TGTGCCAGTAGTGTAGGGGCGGGGTACACTGAAGCTTTCTTT
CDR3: CASSVGAGYTEAFF

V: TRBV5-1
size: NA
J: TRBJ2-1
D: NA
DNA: TGCGCCAGCACCGCGGAGGGGGCCTATTACAATGAGCAGTTCTTC
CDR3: CASTAEGAYYNEQFF

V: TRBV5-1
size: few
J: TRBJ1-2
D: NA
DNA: TGCGCCAGCAGCTTGGCAGCGGATGGCTACACCTTC
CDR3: CASSLAADGYTF

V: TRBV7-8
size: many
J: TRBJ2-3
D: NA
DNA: TGTGCCAGCAGCCCCCAAGTCGGTACAACAGATACGCAGTATTTT
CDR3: CASSPQVGTTDTQYF

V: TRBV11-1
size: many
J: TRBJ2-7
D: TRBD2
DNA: TGTGCCAGCAGCGAATCTAGCGGGAGCTCCTACGAGCAGTACTTC
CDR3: CASSESSGSSYEQYF

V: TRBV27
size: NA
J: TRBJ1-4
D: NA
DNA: TGTGCCAGCAGTTTATCAGGGGCTGAAAAACTGTTTTTT
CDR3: CASSLSGAEKLFF

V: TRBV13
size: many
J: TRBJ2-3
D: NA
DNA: TGTGCCAGCAGGGAGGCGGGCAGGGAAGGAGAGGATACGCAGTATTTT
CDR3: CASREAGREGEDTQYF

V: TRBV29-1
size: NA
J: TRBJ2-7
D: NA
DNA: TGCAGCGTTGTAGGGACAAACTCCTACGAGCAGTACTTC
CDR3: CSVVGTNSYEQYF

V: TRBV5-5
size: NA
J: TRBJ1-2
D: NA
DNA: TGTGCCAGCAGCTCTTCTTATGGACAGCCCGACTATGGCTACACCTTC
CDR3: CASSSSYGQPDYGYTF

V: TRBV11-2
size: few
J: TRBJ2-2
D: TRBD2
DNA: TGTGCCAGCAGCTTGACTAGACTAGCGGGCGACTATTCGAACACCGGGGAGCTGTTTTTT
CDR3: CASSLTRLAGDYSNTGELFF